These 31 T cell receptor beta chains were sequenced from one sample in a study of cytomegalovirus exposure and HLA in healthy donors. The PCR ran on 60 Vbeta and 13 Jbeta primers. Profiling relied on immunoSEQ multiplex PCR, and the TCRdb table lists in-frame clones only, not all of them. Among roughly 190,000 clones listed, about 83% were seen once. Sequenced: PBMCs. The receptors stem from a woman between 50 and 59 years old in good health and CMV-seropositive.

There are a few counts of this clone. The chain is built from TRBV7-9 and TRBJ1-1, with D possibly being TRBD1 (6 bases). CDR3 size: 11 residues. Deletions cut 10 bases from V and 10 bases from J, with 16 bases between. Germline V gene lookup returns CDR1 SEHNR and CDR2 FQNEAQ (reference sequence). DNA of the CDR3: TGTGCCACCCGGGACATAACAGCAGCTTTCTTT. Translating it yields CATRDITAAFF.

The rearrangement uses TRBV7-8 and TRBJ1-1; a possible D gene is TRBD1 (5 bases). CDR3 length: 16 residues. Germline loops: CDR1 SGHVS, CDR2 FQNEAQ. V was trimmed by 0 bases and J by 0 bases, leaving 11 bases between them. The CDR3 DNA reads TGTGCCAGCAGCTTAGCCCGACAGACCCTGAACACTGAAGCTTTCTTT. Translating gives CASSLARQTLNTEAFF.

V gene TRBV5-4 combines with J gene TRBJ1-2, with TRBD1 matching over 9 bases. V dropped 0 bases and J dropped 5; count of bases not matched to a gene: 11. CDR3 size: 17 residues. The germline V gene has CDR1 SGHNT and CDR2 YYREEE (reference sequence). The CDR3 nucleotides read TGTGCCAGCAGCTTGGGACAGGGGGGCGAATTGTATTATGGCTACACCTTC. Amino acid sequence: CASSLGQGGELYYGYTF.

V gene TRBV6-5 combines with J gene TRBJ1-6; 7 bases are shared with TRBD1. CDR3 length: 13 amino acids. CDR1 is MNHEY and CDR2 is SVGAGI in the germline V gene. Trimming at V came to 6 bases and at J to 9 bases, leaving 5 bases not matched to a gene. As DNA, the CDR3 is TGTGCCAGCAGGTCCCACAGGGGTTCACCCCTCCACTTT. Translated: CASRSHRGSPLHF.

This clone came up once. This chain uses TRBV5-1 with TRBJ2-3; 9 positions agree with TRBD1. The CDR3 spans 17 residues. V was pared by 0 bases and J by 5 bases, with 10 bases of the junction left unmatched. Germline loops: CDR1 SGHRS, CDR2 YFSETQ. For the CDR3, the DNA is TGCGCCAGCAGCTTGGTTACTGGACAGGGGTTAATAGATACGCAGTATTTT. It yields the protein CASSLVTGQGLIDTQYF.

The chain links TRBV6-1 to TRBJ2-7; D may be TRBD1 (6 bases). CDR1 and CDR2 (germline): MNHNS, SASEGT. V dropped 5 bases and J dropped 4 bases, with 18 bases sitting between them. The CDR3 loop spans 15 amino acids. The DNA for the CDR3 is TGTGCCAGCAGTACCCCAGGGGCTCTACTTTACGAGCAGTACTTC. Amino acids: CASSTPGALLYEQYF.

V usage is TRBV5-1 and J usage is TRBJ1-1, with no clear D. V was pared by 4 bases and J by 2 bases, with 9 bases between. CDR1 and CDR2 (germline): SGHRS, YFSETQ. CDR3 length: 13 residues. The DNA for the CDR3 is TGCGCCAGCAGCCCACTAACAAACACTGAAGCTTTCTTT. This encodes CASSPLTNTEAFF.

The V gene is TRBV7-6, the J gene TRBJ2-7; 8 bases line up with TRBD1. The CDR3 length is 16 residues. J gave up 0 bases and V 5 bases, and 9 bases lay outside the gene matches. Germline assignment: CDR1 SGHVS and CDR2 FNYEAQ. The CDR3 DNA is TGTGCCAGCAGCCCGCTACGGACAGGGTTCTCCTACGAGCAGTACTTC. Translation gives CASSPLRTGFSYEQYF.

The chain couples TRBV6-6 to TRBJ1-5; no definite D call. The V and J ends lost 2 bases and 6 bases respectively, with 5 bases between them. CDR1 is MNHNY, CDR2 SVGAGI, per germline (reference sequence). The CDR3 is 12 amino acids. The CDR3: CASSYPRQPQHF. Written as DNA, the CDR3 is TGTGCCAGCAGTTACCCGCGTCAGCCCCAGCATTTT.

The chain employs TRBV5-1 and TRBJ2-5, with 7 nucleotides matching TRBD2. The CDR3 loop spans 19 amino acids. Per the germline V gene, CDR1 is SGHRS and CDR2 is YFSETQ. V dropped 0 bases and J dropped 2; count of bases not matched to a gene: 16. Written as DNA, the CDR3 is TGCGCCAGCAGCTTGGAAAAGGATCCCCTAGCGGCGGATCAAGAGACCCAGTACTTC. Protein product: CASSLEKDPLAADQETQYF.

The chain links TRBV23-1 to TRBJ1-2; 9 bases align to TRBD1. Being an ORF, TRBV23-1 has a function that is uncertain. V shed 2 bases, J shed 8 bases, and the junction held 9 bases outside the gene matches. This CDR3 is 15 amino acids long. CDR3 amino acids: CASSQPGQGFGGYTF. CDR3 in DNA: TGCGCCAGCAGTCAACCAGGACAGGGGTTCGGAGGCTACACCTTC.

The chain employs TRBV19 and TRBJ1-1; 11 bases line up with TRBD1. CDR1 LNHDA and CDR2 SQIVND come from the germline V gene (reference sequence). CDR3 length: 16 amino acids. J was trimmed by 4 bases and V by 5 bases; bases with no gene match: 9. CDR3 DNA sequence: TGTGCCAGTAGTTTCTTGGACAGGGGGCGCGGCACTGAAGCTTTCTTT. Residues: CASSFLDRGRGTEAFF.

The V gene is TRBV30, the J gene TRBJ1-2; D is ambiguous. The length of the CDR3 is 13 residues. Germline CDR1 is GTSNPN and CDR2 is SVGIG (reference sequence). V lost 2 bases and J lost 6, with 13 bases in between. The CDR3 protein is CAWSWRGTNGYTF. The CDR3, as DNA: TGTGCCTGGAGTTGGCGAGGAACCAATGGCTACACCTTC.

The sample holds one count of this clone. The V call is TRBV5-4, the J call TRBJ2-5; maybe TRBD2 (5 bases). Germline V CDR1 and CDR2: SGHNT, YYREEE (reference sequence). The CDR3 length is 14 residues. Deletions cut 4 bases from V and 3 bases from J, with 13 bases between. CDR3: CASSPADTKETQYF. As DNA, the CDR3 is TGTGCCAGCAGCCCAGCGGATACAAAAGAGACCCAGTACTTC.

The chain is built from TRBV18 and TRBJ2-5, with 7 bases fitting TRBD1. With V trimmed by 3 bases and J by 4 bases, 5 bases remained unmatched. The CDR3 has 14 residues. Per the germline V gene, CDR1 is KGHSH and CDR2 is LQKENI. CDR3: CASSPTGSRETQYF. Written as DNA, the CDR3 is TGTGCCAGCTCACCGACAGGGTCGAGAGAGACCCAGTACTTC. Supplemented by reference TRBV18 and TRBJ2-5, the full variable domain reads NAGVMQNPRHLVRRRGQEARLRCSPMKGHSHVYWYRQLPEEGLKFMVYLQKENIIDESGMPKERFSAEFPKEGPSILRIQQVVRGDSAAYFCASSPTGSRETQYFGPGTRLLVL.

The rearrangement links TRBV28 to TRBJ1-3; D not resolved. Trimming shortened V by 5 bases and J by 3 bases, and 8 bases separated the two germline ends. Germline V gives CDR1 MDHEN, CDR2 SYDVKM. The CDR3 is made up of 13 amino acids. The CDR3 DNA is TGTGCCAGCAGTCCCGACAATGGAAACACCATATATTTT. Protein: CASSPDNGNTIYF.

V usage is TRBV19 and J usage is TRBJ1-2; TRBD1 agrees at 8 bases. The ends lost 3 bases at V and 4 bases at J; junction bases unmatched: 7. Per germline, CDR1 LNHDA and CDR2 SQIVND (reference sequence). The CDR3 length is 15 residues. In nucleotides, the CDR3 is TGTGCCAGTAGTATTGCAGGGGGCGAGGTCTATGGCTACACCTTC. As protein: CASSIAGGEVYGYTF.

This clone was counted between two and nine times. The chain recombines TRBV6-5 with TRBJ1-2; 7 nucleotides line up with TRBD1. With V trimmed by 0 bases and J by 6 bases, 4 bases remained unmatched. This CDR3 has 14 residues. Germline values: CDR1 MNHEY, CDR2 SVGAGI. The DNA of the CDR3 is TGTGCCAGCAGTTACTCGAACAGGGGTAATGGCTACACCTTC. It encodes CASSYSNRGNGYTF.

The chain uses TRBV6-5 and TRBJ1-1; no clear D. The CDR3 has 13 residues. In germline, CDR1 is MNHEY, CDR2 SVGAGI. Trimming stripped 5 bases from V and 1 base from J, with 8 bases between. CDR3 in DNA: TGTGCCAGCAGTGCCGGGGAGAACACTGAAGCTTTCTTT. Its protein product is CASSAGENTEAFF.

The rearrangement links TRBV5-4 to TRBJ1-2, with a tentative D call TRBD1 (5 bases). V lost 4 bases and J lost 1, with 11 bases in between. From germline, CDR1 is SGHNT and CDR2 YYREEE (reference sequence). CDR3 size: 14 residues. The CDR3 nucleotides are TGTGCCAGCAGCCTCGGGGGGATTAACTATGGCTACACCTTC. It is translated as CASSLGGINYGYTF.

The count of this clone is one. The chain uses TRBV20-1 and TRBJ1-1, with 7 bases lining up with TRBD1. This CDR3 has 11 amino acids. The germline CDR1 and CDR2 sequences are DFQATT and SNEGSKA (reference sequence). Unmatched junction bases numbered 3, after V lost 3 bases and J lost 8 bases. Here the CDR3 DNA reads TGCAGTGCTAGGGCGACAGGGGAAGCTTTCTTT. It codes for CSARATGEAFF.

This rearrangement joins TRBV5-1 to TRBJ2-2, with 9 bases aligning to TRBD2. This CDR3 is built from 16 residues. Germline V CDR1 and CDR2: SGHRS, YFSETQ. V shed 0 bases, J shed 7 bases, and the junction held 7 bases outside the gene matches. Here the CDR3 reads CASSLELAGAGGELFF. The CDR3 nucleotides read TGCGCCAGCAGCTTGGAGTTAGCGGGGGCTGGCGGGGAGCTGTTTTTT.

The chain couples TRBV4-1 to TRBJ1-2; TRBD1 is a possible D gene (5 bases). Trimming removed 3 bases from V and 2 bases from J, with 10 bases in between. Germline-derived CDR1 and CDR2 are MGHRA and YSYEKL. This CDR3 has 14 amino acids. CDR3 in amino acids: CASSQMTENYGYTF. The DNA for the CDR3 is TGCGCCAGCAGCCAGATGACAGAGAACTATGGCTACACCTTC.

In this sample, this clone turned up once. This chain uses TRBV30 with TRBJ2-3; 12 bases agree with TRBD2. Germline V gene lookup returns CDR1 GTSNPN and CDR2 SVGIG (reference sequence). V dropped 1 base and J dropped 6; count of bases not matched to a gene: 5. This CDR3 contains 15 residues. The CDR3 DNA sequence: TGTGCCTGGAGTGAAGGGACTAGCGGGTCCGATACGCAGTATTTT. Encoded protein: CAWSEGTSGSDTQYF.

This clone was counted only a few times. The chain carries TRBV7-8 and TRBJ1-1, with D unclear. The germline V gene encodes CDR1 SGHVS and CDR2 FQNEAQ. The V end lost 1 base, the J end lost 1 base, and 19 bases lay between the germline ends. There are 18 residues in the CDR3. DNA of the CDR3: TGTGCCAGCAGCTTAGAGAGGTTGGTGCGGAATCGGAACACTGAAGCTTTCTTT. Protein product: CASSLERLVRNRNTEAFF.

The gene calls are TRBV6-1 and TRBJ1-2, with D perhaps matching TRBD1 (5 bases). Germline CDR1 MNHNS, CDR2 SASEGT. The V end was cut by 9 bases, the J end by 2 bases, with 19 bases between. The CDR3 extends over 15 amino acids. The DNA of the CDR3 is TGTGCCAGTCGTCACGTTGGGGGGTCGAACTATGGCTACACCTTC. Its translation is CASRHVGGSNYGYTF.

The gene calls are TRBV18 and TRBJ1-1, with a weak D call TRBD1 (5 bases). The CDR3 has 15 residues. Germline assignment: CDR1 KGHSH and CDR2 LQKENI. The ends were cut back, 2 bases at V and 5 bases at J, with 15 bases in the middle. As DNA, the CDR3 is TGTGCCAGCTCACCAAGCAGGGCCAGCGTTACTGAAGCTTTCTTT. Protein product: CASSPSRASVTEAFF.

The V and J genes are TRBV29-1 and TRBJ1-4; D ambiguous. Deletions cut 4 bases from V and 8 bases from J, with 11 bases between. This CDR3 comprises 12 residues. Looked up from germline, CDR1 is SQVTM and CDR2 is ANQGSEA. CDR3 coding DNA: TGCAGCGTTGGGCGCCGGGAGGAAAAACTGTTTTTT. Protein product: CSVGRREEKLFF.

The chain joins TRBV28 to TRBJ1-5; TRBD1 aligns across 9 bases. Germline assignment: CDR1 MDHEN and CDR2 SYDVKM. Trimming at V came to 5 bases and at J to 5 bases, leaving 7 bases not matched to a gene. The CDR3 is made up of 15 amino acids. CDR3 bases: TGTGCCAGCAGTCACTTGAGACAGGGGGATCAGCCCCAGCATTTT. It yields the protein CASSHLRQGDQPQHF.

This chain links TRBV28 with TRBJ1-5; 7 bases agree with TRBD1. The CDR3 runs to 17 residues. Per the germline V gene, CDR1 is MDHEN and CDR2 is SYDVKM. Trimming at V came to 5 bases and at J to 5 bases, leaving 15 bases not matched to a gene. The CDR3 bases are TGTGCCAGCAGTCCCACATCGGGGACAGCCCAGCATCAGCCCCAGCATTTT. Its protein product is CASSPTSGTAQHQPQHF.

This clone was seen just once. The chain uses TRBV7-6 and TRBJ2-3; 14 bases are shared with TRBD2. V dropped 4 bases and J dropped 4; count of bases not matched to a gene: 10. CDR3 length equals 18 residues. Per the germline V gene, CDR1 is SGHVS and CDR2 is FNYEAQ. The CDR3 sequence: CASSSRPTSGGASDTQYF. CDR3 in DNA: TGTGCCAGCAGCTCCCGGCCGACTAGCGGGGGGGCGTCAGATACGCAGTATTTT.